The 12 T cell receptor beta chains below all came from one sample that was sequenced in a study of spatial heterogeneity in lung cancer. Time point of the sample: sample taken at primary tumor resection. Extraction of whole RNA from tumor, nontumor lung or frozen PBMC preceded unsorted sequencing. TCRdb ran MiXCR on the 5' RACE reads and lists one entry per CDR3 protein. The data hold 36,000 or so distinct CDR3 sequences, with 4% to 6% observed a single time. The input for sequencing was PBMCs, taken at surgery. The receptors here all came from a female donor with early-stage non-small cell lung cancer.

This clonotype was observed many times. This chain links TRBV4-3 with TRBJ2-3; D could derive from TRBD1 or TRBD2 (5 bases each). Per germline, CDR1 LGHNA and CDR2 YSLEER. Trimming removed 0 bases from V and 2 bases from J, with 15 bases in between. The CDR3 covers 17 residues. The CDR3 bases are TGCGCCAGCAGCCAAGATCCGCCGGGGCGGTCCACAGATACGCAGTATTTT. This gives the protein CASSQDPPGRSTDTQYF.

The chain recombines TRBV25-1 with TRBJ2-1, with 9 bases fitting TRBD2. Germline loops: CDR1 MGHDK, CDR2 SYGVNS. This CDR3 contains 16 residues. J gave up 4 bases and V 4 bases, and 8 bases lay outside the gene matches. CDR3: CASSARLAVLYNEQFF. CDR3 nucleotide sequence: TGTGCCAGCAGTGCCAGACTAGCGGTGTTATACAATGAGCAGTTCTTC.

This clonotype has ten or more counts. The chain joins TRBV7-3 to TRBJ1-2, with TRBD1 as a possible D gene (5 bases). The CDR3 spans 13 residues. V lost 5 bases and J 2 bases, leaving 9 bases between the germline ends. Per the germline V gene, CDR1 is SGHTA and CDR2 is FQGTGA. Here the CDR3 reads CASSDGTNYGYTF. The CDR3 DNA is TGTGCCAGCAGCGATGGGACCAACTATGGCTACACCTTC.

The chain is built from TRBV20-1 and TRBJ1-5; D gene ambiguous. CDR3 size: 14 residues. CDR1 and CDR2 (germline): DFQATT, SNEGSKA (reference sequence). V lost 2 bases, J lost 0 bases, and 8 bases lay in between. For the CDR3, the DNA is TGCAGTGCTAGAAGGACGTATAGCAATCAGCCCCAGCATTTT. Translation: CSARRTYSNQPQHF.

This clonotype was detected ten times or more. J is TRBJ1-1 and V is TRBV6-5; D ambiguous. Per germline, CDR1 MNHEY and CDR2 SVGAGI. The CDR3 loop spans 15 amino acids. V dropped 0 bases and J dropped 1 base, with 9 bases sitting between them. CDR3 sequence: CASSYSTRANTEAFF. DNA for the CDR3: TGTGCCAGCAGTTACTCGACAAGGGCGAACACTGAAGCTTTCTTT.

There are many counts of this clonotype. CDR3 sequence reads: CASSLEGSNEQFF. Here the CDR3 DNA reads TGTGCCAGCAGCTTAGAAGGTAGCAATGAGCAGTTCTTC. The chain couples TRBV11-3 to TRBJ2-1; D gene uncertain. Germline V gives CDR1 SGHNT, CDR2 YENEEA. V dropped 0 bases and J dropped 6 bases, with 6 bases sitting between them. This CDR3 comprises 13 residues.

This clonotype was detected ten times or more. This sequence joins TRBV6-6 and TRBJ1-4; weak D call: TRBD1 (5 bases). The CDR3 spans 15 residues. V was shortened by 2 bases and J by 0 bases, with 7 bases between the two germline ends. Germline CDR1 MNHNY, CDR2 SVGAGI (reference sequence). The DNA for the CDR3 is TGTGCCAGCAGTTACGGACAAGCAACTAATGAAAAACTGTTTTTT. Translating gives CASSYGQATNEKLFF.

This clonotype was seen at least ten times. In DNA, the CDR3 is TGTGCCAGCAGGTACCGAGGGGTCATTGGTCAGCCCCAGCATTTT. Translating gives CASRYRGVIGQPQHF. This chain connects TRBV6-1 to TRBJ1-5; a weak D match, TRBD1 (5 bases). The ends were cut back, 6 bases at V and 6 bases at J, with 18 bases in the middle. There are 15 residues in the CDR3. The V gene's germline CDR1 is MNHNS and CDR2 SASEGT.

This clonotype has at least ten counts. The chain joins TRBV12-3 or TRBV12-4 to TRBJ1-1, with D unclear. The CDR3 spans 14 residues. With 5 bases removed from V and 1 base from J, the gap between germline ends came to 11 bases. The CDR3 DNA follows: TGTGCCAGCAGTCCCTTTGACACGAACACTGAAGCTTTCTTT. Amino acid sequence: CASSPFDTNTEAFF.

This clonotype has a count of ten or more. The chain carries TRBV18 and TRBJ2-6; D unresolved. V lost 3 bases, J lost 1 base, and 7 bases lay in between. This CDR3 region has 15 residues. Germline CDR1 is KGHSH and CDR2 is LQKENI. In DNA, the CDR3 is TGTGCCAGCTCACCTGTTCGGTCTGGGGCCAACGTCCTGACTTTC. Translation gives CASSPVRSGANVLTF.

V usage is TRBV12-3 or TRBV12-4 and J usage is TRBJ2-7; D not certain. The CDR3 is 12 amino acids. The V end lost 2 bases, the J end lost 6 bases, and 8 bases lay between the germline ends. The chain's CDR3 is CASSLRGVEQYF. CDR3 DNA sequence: TGTGCCAGCAGTTTAAGAGGAGTCGAGCAGTACTTC.

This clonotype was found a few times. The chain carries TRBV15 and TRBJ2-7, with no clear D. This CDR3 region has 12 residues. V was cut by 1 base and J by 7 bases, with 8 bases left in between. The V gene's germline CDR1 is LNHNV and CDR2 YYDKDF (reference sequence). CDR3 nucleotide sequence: TGTGCCACCAGCAGAGTAAACGGGGAGCAGTACTTC. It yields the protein CATSRVNGEQYF.